The 20 T cell receptor beta chains below all came from one sample that was sequenced in a study of T cell responses to AZD1222 COVID-19 vaccine. The protocol was immunoSEQ multiplex PCR, while the TCRdb copy is restricted to in-frame clones and leaves out a portion. The sample includes about 120,000 clones, less than 90% seen only once; the top ten take 25% to 30%. The starting material was peripheral blood, obtained on day 0 of AZD1222 vaccination. The receptors stem from an adult in good health.

The chain has TRBV7-9 and TRBJ2-7, with 9 positions matching TRBD2. The V segment lost 4 bases and the J segment 3 bases; nucleotides outside the gene matches: 4. Germline V lookup: CDR1 SEHNR, CDR2 FQNEAQ (reference sequence). The CDR3 extends over 14 amino acids. CDR3 nucleotide sequence: TGTGCCAGCAGCTCCGGTAGCGGGGGCTACGAGCAGTACTTC. Translated, it gives CASSSGSGGYEQYF.

The chain has TRBV3-1 (or the pseudogene TRBV3-2) and TRBJ1-3; 8 bases are a match to TRBD1. V was clipped by 6 bases and J by 8 bases; unmatched bases: 9. Germline assignment: CDR1 LGHDT and CDR2 YNNKEL (reference sequence). There are 14 residues in the CDR3. The CDR3 DNA reads TGTGCCAGCAGTCCGGACAGGGTGTTGCACACCATATATTTT. It yields the protein CASSPDRVLHTIYF.

The CDR3: CASSPRGRGLKETQYF. CDR3 nucleotide sequence: TGTGCCAGCAGTCCCCGCGGTAGGGGATTAAAGGAGACCCAGTACTTC. This chain joins TRBV25-1 and TRBJ2-5; tentative D call: TRBD1 (5 bases). V lost 5 bases and J 5 bases, leaving 21 bases between the germline ends. Germline values: CDR1 MGHDK, CDR2 SYGVNS. This CDR3 spans 16 amino acids.

The rearrangement uses TRBV7-9 and TRBJ1-2; the D is unclear. This CDR3 comprises 15 residues. Trimming cost V 3 bases and J 4 bases, with 15 bases left between them. Germline CDR1 and CDR2: SEHNR and FQNEAQ (reference sequence). The CDR3 DNA sequence: TGTGCCAGCAGCTTCTGGATGGGTGCGGGCTATGGCTACACCTTC. The encoded protein is CASSFWMGAGYGYTF.

The chain combines TRBV3-1 (or the pseudogene TRBV3-2) with TRBJ1-5; D ambiguous. The germline V and J ends were trimmed by 4 bases and 1 base, with 11 bases remaining between them. CDR3 length equals 15 residues. In germline, CDR1 is LGHDT, CDR2 YNNKEL (reference sequence). CDR3 nucleotide sequence: TGTGCCAGCAGCCCCCATGGGCCGAGCAATCAGCCCCAGCATTTT. As protein: CASSPHGPSNQPQHF.

This sequence joins TRBV5-6 and TRBJ1-1, with no clear D. Trimming took off 0 bases at V and 1 base at J, with 7 bases between the two ends. This CDR3 spans 14 amino acids. Germline V gene lookup returns CDR1 SGHDT and CDR2 YYEEEE. This CDR3 is CASSLVQKNTEAFF. The CDR3 coding sequence is TGTGCCAGCAGCTTGGTGCAGAAGAACACTGAAGCTTTCTTT. Using reference TRBV5-6 and TRBJ1-1 for the parts outside the CDR3, the full variable domain is DAGVTQSPTHLIKTRGQQVTLRCSPKSGHDTVSWYQQALGQGPQFIFQYYEEEERQRGNFPDRFSGHQFPNYSSELNVNALLLGDSALYLCASSLVQKNTEAFFGQGTRLTVV.

The gene calls are TRBV14 and TRBJ2-3; TRBD2 aligns across 8 bases. Looked up from germline, CDR1 is SGHDN and CDR2 is FVKESK. With 2 bases clipped from V and 6 bases from J, the junction kept 13 bases outside the gene matches. The CDR3 has 17 residues. For the CDR3, the DNA is TGTGCCAGCAGCCAACTCCCCCCCGGGGGGGCAGGGGATACGCAGTATTTT. Its translation: CASSQLPPGGAGDTQYF.

The CDR3 protein is CASSLSYEGGTEAFF. The CDR3 bases are TGTGCCAGCTCACTTTCCTATGAGGGAGGCACTGAAGCTTTCTTT. The V and J genes are TRBV18 and TRBJ1-1; D is undetermined. CDR1 is KGHSH, CDR2 LQKENI, per germline. The V and J ends lost 4 bases and 4 bases respectively, with 16 bases between them. This CDR3 comprises 15 residues.

V and J are TRBV30 and TRBJ1-6, with 8 bases aligning to TRBD1. Germline values: CDR1 GTSNPN, CDR2 SVGIG (reference sequence). Trimming cost V 2 bases and J 7 bases; bases outside gene matches: 4. The CDR3 totals 14 residues. The CDR3 DNA reads TGTGCCTGGAGTCGGGGACAGGACAATTCACCCCTCCACTTT. Encoded protein: CAWSRGQDNSPLHF.

The V and J genes are TRBV6-4 and TRBJ2-5, with D unresolved. The V and J ends lost 4 bases and 5 bases respectively, with 11 bases between them. The germline V gene has CDR1 MRHNA and CDR2 SNTAGT. The CDR3 length is 13 residues. CDR3 nucleotide sequence: TGTGCCAGCAGTGGTGAGGTAGGGGAGACCCAGTACTTC. Protein: CASSGEVGETQYF.

This clone was seen a single time. The chain uses TRBV5-1 and TRBJ2-1; no reliable D call. CDR1 and CDR2 (germline): SGHRS, YFSETQ. The CDR3 is 13 residues long. V lost 3 bases and J 5 bases, leaving 9 bases between the germline ends. The CDR3 DNA sequence: TGCGCCAGCAGCTACGGCTCTGACAATGAGCAGTTCTTC. This sequence encodes CASSYGSDNEQFF.

V gene TRBV6-5 combines with J gene TRBJ1-4, with D maybe TRBD1 (6 bases). The CDR3 is made up of 14 amino acids. Germline V CDR1 and CDR2: MNHEY, SVGAGI. V was trimmed by 8 bases and J by 7 bases, leaving 17 bases between them. The CDR3 is CASGAGDLREKLFF. CDR3 coding DNA: TGTGCCAGCGGCGCAGGGGATCTCCGTGAAAAACTGTTTTTT.

This chain uses TRBV7-8 with TRBJ1-5; D is undetermined. The V gene lost 5 bases and the J gene lost 9 bases, with 14 bases spanning the gap. The CDR3 contains 13 residues. The germline V gene has CDR1 SGHVS and CDR2 FQNEAQ. CDR3 region: CASSLGPGSPQHF. The CDR3 DNA is TGTGCCAGCAGCCTAGGGCCAGGTTCGCCCCAGCATTTT.

This clone was found a few times. The V call is TRBV24-1, the J call TRBJ2-5; perhaps D is TRBD1 or TRBD2 (5 bases each). The germline V and J ends were trimmed by 3 bases and 3 bases, with 10 bases remaining between them. The CDR3 has 14 residues. Germline lookup yields CDR1 KGHDR and CDR2 SFDVKD. The CDR3 loop is CATSDRDGEETQYF. The CDR3 DNA sequence: TGTGCCACCAGTGATCGGGACGGCGAAGAGACCCAGTACTTC.

The chain recombines TRBV9 with TRBJ2-5; possible D gene TRBD2, 5 bases. The CDR3 length is 14 residues. Per germline, CDR1 SGDLS and CDR2 YYNGEE. The germline V and J ends were trimmed by 4 bases and 2 bases, with 12 bases remaining between them. The CDR3: CASSLGSLQETQYF. DNA for the CDR3: TGTGCCAGCAGCCTTGGGAGTTTACAAGAGACCCAGTACTTC.

This sequence joins TRBV24-1 and TRBJ2-7, with TRBD1 as a possible D gene (5 bases). V gave up 0 bases and J gave up 1 base, with 9 bases separating them. This CDR3 contains 15 residues. Germline CDR1 KGHDR, CDR2 SFDVKD. The CDR3 DNA reads as TGTGCCACCAGTGATTTGACAGGACGGTCCTACGAGCAGTACTTC. Protein: CATSDLTGRSYEQYF.

The chain uses TRBV7-2 and TRBJ2-3, with 8 bases matching TRBD1. The CDR3 spans 17 residues. The germline CDR1 and CDR2 sequences are SGHTA and FQGNSA. The V and J ends lost 2 bases and 4 bases, in that order; junction bases with no gene match: 11. DNA of the CDR3: TGTGCCAGCAGCTTAAGACGGGCAGGGGGCGCATCAGATACGCAGTATTTT. Translating it yields CASSLRRAGGASDTQYF.

The chain carries TRBV11-3 and TRBJ1-1; 10 nucleotides match TRBD1. The CDR3 is made up of 15 amino acids. Germline V gene data show CDR1 as SGHNT and CDR2 as YENEEA. After removal of 3 bases from V and 6 bases from J, the junction contained 7 bases not matched to a gene. The CDR3 loop is CASSFPGTGVPEAFF. The CDR3 DNA is TGTGCCAGCAGCTTCCCCGGGACAGGGGTCCCTGAAGCTTTCTTT.

The chain carries TRBV3-1 (or the pseudogene TRBV3-2) and TRBJ2-3, with 8 bases identical to TRBD2. The V gene end was trimmed by 0 bases and the J gene end by 2 bases; junction bases not matched to a gene: 4. Germline values: CDR1 LGHDT, CDR2 YNNKEL (reference sequence). There are 16 residues in the CDR3. The CDR3 DNA is TGTGCCAGCAGCCAAGACGGGGGGGGCCCCACAGATACGCAGTATTTT. Protein product: CASSQDGGGPTDTQYF.

This chain uses TRBV21-1 with TRBJ1-5; TRBD1 is the table's D call, not checked against the DNA. TRBV21-1 is annotated as a pseudogene. The CDR3 length is 19 residues. The DNA for the CDR3 is TGTGCCAGCAGCAAAGAGGGGGGACAGGGGGCGGTTGGAAATCAGCCCCAGCATTTT. Translated: CASSKEGGQGAVGNQPQHF.